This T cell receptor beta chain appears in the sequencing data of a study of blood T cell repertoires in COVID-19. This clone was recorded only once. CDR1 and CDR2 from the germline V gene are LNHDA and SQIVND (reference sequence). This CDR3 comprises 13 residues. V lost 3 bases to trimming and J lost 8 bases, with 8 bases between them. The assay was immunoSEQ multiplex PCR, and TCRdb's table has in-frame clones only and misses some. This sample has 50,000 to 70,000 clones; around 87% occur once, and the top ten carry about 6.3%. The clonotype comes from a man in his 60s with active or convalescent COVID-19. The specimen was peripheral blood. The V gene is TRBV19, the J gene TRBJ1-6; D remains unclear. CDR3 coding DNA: TGTGCCAGTAGTATCTCCTCCTATTCACCCCTCCACTTT. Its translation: CASSISSYSPLHF.